The text below deals with one T cell receptor (beta chain). Its antigen remains unidentified. Measured with immunoSEQ multiplex PCR; TCRdb has only the in-frame clones, and not every one. The table lists roughly 160,000 clones, around 90% of them singletons, with roughly 1.4% in the top ten. This entry comes from a study of T cell responses to AZD1222 COVID-19 vaccine. Notes on the study in general: The span of vaccine-associated CD4 TCRs extended across spike, with dominance at 160-218 and 743-854. Most donors were white British, females outnumbered males, and clonal diversity was possibly underestimated. Only a handful of AZD1222 recipients were seropositive at baseline. Spike-specific TCR breadth and depth rose after two AZD1222 doses.

Germline V gene sequence: CDR1 MDHEN, CDR2 SYDVKM. The CDR3 totals 12 residues. The V gene lost 6 bases and the J gene lost 5 bases, with 7 bases spanning the gap. This chain uses TRBV28 with TRBJ2-2, with unresolved D. The origin of this receptor is an adult who received the AZD1222 COVID-19 vaccine. The sequencing used peripheral blood, collected 28 days after the second AZD1222 dose. CDR3 bases: TGTGCCAGCAGACCTTCAACCGGGGAGCTGTTTTTT. It is translated as CASRPSTGELFF.